The 26 T cell receptor beta chains below come from one sample, sequenced in a study of blood T cells in healthy people across ages. Combining a sample-barcoded 5' primer with a J-beta primer mix, a second PCR ran for 7 to 11 cycles. TCRdb processed the 5' RACE reads anew with MiXCR; each CDR3 protein has one entry. In the table there are about 650,000 distinct CDR3 sequences, approximately 52% of which are singletons. The sequenced sample consisted of blood. Source of these receptors: a woman older than 75 in good health.

This CDR3 reads CASSYPGTSGGYYEQFF. The CDR3 DNA reads as TGTGCCAGCAGTTACCCCGGGACTTCGGGGGGCTACTACGAGCAGTTCTTC. The chain combines TRBV28 with TRBJ2-1; D perhaps matches TRBD2 (7 bases). Germline-derived CDR1 and CDR2 are MDHEN and SYDVKM. With 4 bases removed from V and 10 bases from J, the gap between germline ends came to 26 bases. The CDR3 has 17 amino acids.

About this clonotype itself: A clone one base away is much larger, so this may be a read error. V usage is TRBV10-3 and J usage is TRBJ2-1, with 8 bases identical to TRBD2. Germline CDR1 reads ENHRY; CDR2 reads SYGVKD. This CDR3 contains 15 residues. J was trimmed by 5 bases and V by 8 bases; bases with no gene match: 11. CDR3 bases: TGTGCCATCGGCCGGGGGGGGATTGCCAACAATGAGCAGTTCTTC. Translation gives CAIGRGGIANNEQFF.

Only a few counts were recorded for this clonotype. The chain has TRBV3-1 and TRBJ1-1, with D maybe TRBD1 (5 bases). The V end was cut by 4 bases, the J end by 7 bases, with 16 bases between. The CDR3 has 14 amino acids. CDR1 LGHDT and CDR2 YNNKEL come from the germline V gene (reference sequence). The chain's CDR3 is CASSRKGGTGEAFF. In DNA, the CDR3 is TGTGCCAGCAGCCGAAAAGGTGGGACGGGTGAAGCTTTCTTT. The variable domain in full, completed from reference TRBV3-1 and TRBJ1-1, reads DTAVSQTPKYLVTQMGNDKSIKCEQNLGHDTMYWYKQDSKKFLKIMFSYNNKELIINETVPNRFSPKSPDKAHLNLHINSLELGDSAVYFCASSRKGGTGEAFFGQGTRLTVV.

Comments on this clonotype: A read error may be the cause here, since a much bigger clone is one base away. V gene TRBV7-2 combines with J gene TRBJ2-4; D may be TRBD1 (5 bases). Germline V gives CDR1 SGHTA, CDR2 FQGNSA. There are 15 residues in the CDR3. The CDR3 sequence is CASSSRQKYKNIHYF. The CDR3 DNA sequence: TGTGCCAGCAGCTCGAGACAGAAGTACAAAAACATTCATTACTTC. Based on the CDR3 plus reference TRBV7-2 and TRBJ2-4, the full variable domain is GAGVSQSPSNKVTEKGKDVELRCDPISGHTALYWYRQSLGQGLEFLIYFQGNSAPDKSGLPSDRFSAERTGGSVSTLTIQRTQQEDSAVYLCASSSRQKYKNIHYFGAGTRLSVL.

The rearrangement uses TRBV6-5 and TRBJ2-5, with TRBD1 as a possible D gene (6 bases). This CDR3 has 16 amino acids. The germline V gene encodes CDR1 MNHEY and CDR2 SVGAGI. Deletions cut 0 bases from V and 2 bases from J, with 13 bases between. Here the CDR3 reads CASSYSMKRGQETQYF. In DNA, the CDR3 is TGTGCCAGCAGTTACTCAATGAAGAGGGGGCAAGAGACCCAGTACTTC.

The V and J genes are TRBV6-5 and TRBJ1-1, with D possibly being TRBD1 (5 bases). Trimming stripped 5 bases from V and 5 bases from J, with 15 bases between. There are 14 residues in the CDR3. Germline CDR1 is MNHEY and CDR2 is SVGAGI. CDR3 sequence (DNA): TGTGCCAGCAGTGCCAGCCCAGGGTTGACTGAAGCTTTCTTT. Protein: CASSASPGLTEAFF.

V and J are TRBV5-1 and TRBJ2-5, with 7 nucleotides matching TRBD1. The J segment lost 5 bases and the V segment lost 4 bases, leaving 5 bases of the junction unmatched. CDR1 is SGHRS and CDR2 is YFSETQ in the germline V gene. The CDR3 runs 13 residues. CDR3 amino acids: CASSPRGTETQYF. CDR3 DNA: TGCGCCAGCAGCCCCAGGGGGACGGAGACCCAGTACTTC.

The V call is TRBV7-2, the J call TRBJ1-6; no definite D call. Germline CDR1 and CDR2: SGHTA and FQGNSA. The CDR3 covers 15 residues. V was cut by 3 bases and J by 10 bases, with 16 bases left in between. The CDR3 DNA sequence: TGTGCCAGCAGCTTGGCCGGGCTGATGAAGTCACCCCTCCACTTT. It encodes CASSLAGLMKSPLHF.

Remarks on this clonotype: A read error may be the cause here, since a much bigger clone is one base away. The chain links TRBV28 to TRBJ2-7; a weak D match, TRBD2 (5 bases). Germline V lookup: CDR1 MDHEN, CDR2 SYDVKM. The length of the CDR3 is 13 residues. This chain's CDR3 is CTSSLASTHEQYF. In DNA, the CDR3 is TGTACCAGCAGTTTAGCTAGCACCCACGAGCAGTACTTC.

The chain recombines TRBV7-9 with TRBJ2-1, with TRBD1 matching 9 bases. The CDR3 length is 15 residues. The germline V gene has CDR1 SEHNR and CDR2 FQNEAQ (reference sequence). The V gene end was trimmed by 3 bases and the J gene end by 3 bases; junction bases not matched to a gene: 3. This chain's CDR3 is CASSLGQGDYNEQFF. CDR3 DNA: TGTGCCAGCAGCTTGGGACAGGGTGACTACAATGAGCAGTTCTTC.

To note about this clonotype: This could be a read error, since a much larger clone is one nucleotide away. The chain carries TRBV18 and TRBJ2-1, with TRBD2 as a possible D gene (6 bases). The CDR3 loop spans 14 amino acids. In germline, CDR1 is KGHSH, CDR2 LQKENI. The CDR3 DNA reads TGTGCCAGCTCACCAAGCCTAGCGCTTAATGGGCAGTTCTTC. Protein: CASSPSLALNGQFF.

This clonotype was seen only a few times. J is TRBJ2-2 and V is TRBV11-2; perhaps TRBD2 as D (5 bases). The CDR3 has 14 residues. V dropped 5 bases and J dropped 6 bases, with 13 bases sitting between them. The germline CDR1 and CDR2 sequences are SGHAT and FQNNGV. CDR3 region: CASSPWGEAGELFF. Written as DNA, the CDR3 is TGTGCCAGCAGCCCTTGGGGAGAGGCCGGGGAGCTGTTTTTT.

The V gene is TRBV6-5, the J gene TRBJ2-5; TRBD2 aligns across 14 bases. V shed 2 bases and J 2 bases; nucleotides not matched to a gene: 4. The CDR3 has 17 residues. The germline gives CDR1 MNHEY, CDR2 SVGAGI. The CDR3 is CASSYPRLAGGQETQYF. The DNA of the CDR3 is TGTGCCAGCAGTTACCCCCGACTAGCGGGGGGGCAAGAGACCCAGTACTTC.

CDR3 DNA: TGTGCCAGCAGCCAAGTACGTTGGCGGGACGAGCAGTACTTC. It codes for CASSQVRWRDEQYF. The chain carries TRBV14 and TRBJ2-5, with a weak D call TRBD2 (5 bases). The assigned J gene may be wrong: the sequence end matches TRBJ2-7 better. Per the germline V gene, CDR1 is SGHDN and CDR2 is FVKESK. CDR3 size: 14 residues.

This clonotype was found a few times. The chain uses TRBV25-1 and TRBJ2-5, with D possibly TRBD2 on 5 matching bases. V lost 0 bases to trimming and J lost 0 bases, with 8 bases between them. The CDR3 runs to 15 residues. CDR1 and CDR2 from the germline V gene are MGHDK and SYGVNS. The CDR3, as DNA: TGTGCCAGCAGTGAATACCGGGGATACCAAGAGACCCAGTACTTC. The encoded protein is CASSEYRGYQETQYF. Variable domain in full (rest from reference TRBV25-1 and TRBJ2-5): EADIYQTPRYLVIGTGKKITLECSQTMGHDKMYWYQQDPGMELHLIHYSYGVNSTEKGDLSSESTVSRIRTEHFPLTLESARPSHTSQYLCASSEYRGYQETQYFGPGTRLLVL.

This clonotype was found a few times. A single base separates this from a much larger clone, so it may be a read error. The chain couples TRBV12-3 or TRBV12-4 to TRBJ2-1, with 9 bases that match TRBD2. This CDR3 region has 16 residues. Here the CDR3 reads CAGRERGASSYNEQFF. The DNA of the CDR3 is TGTGCCGGCAGGGAGCGGGGGGCCTCGTCCTACAATGAGCAGTTCTTC.

The chain joins TRBV11-3 to TRBJ2-1; TRBD2 matches at 7 bases. Germline CDR1 and CDR2: SGHNT and YENEEA. The CDR3 runs to 18 residues. Trimming at V came to 0 bases and at J to 0 bases, leaving 8 bases not matched to a gene. CDR3 sequence (DNA): TGTGCCAGCAGCTTAGATGGCACCACTAGCGACTCCTACAATGAGCAGTTCTTC. Amino acids: CASSLDGTTSDSYNEQFF.

This clonotype was seen just once. The chain joins TRBV12-3 or TRBV12-4 to TRBJ1-2, with D tentatively TRBD1 (5 bases). Trimming removed 10 bases from V and 8 bases from J, with 20 bases in between. The CDR3 spans 13 residues. The DNA of the CDR3 is TGTGCCACCAATAGGGGCCGGAGGGGCGGCTACACCTTC. Protein sequence: CATNRGRRGGYTF.

This clonotype was counted many times. The chain couples TRBV27 to TRBJ2-7, with D perhaps assigned TRBD1 or TRBD2 (5 bases each). This CDR3 is built from 16 residues. Germline loops: CDR1 MNHEY, CDR2 SMNVEV (reference sequence). V dropped 6 bases and J dropped 0 bases, with 18 bases sitting between them. In DNA form, the CDR3 reads TGTGCCAGCAGAGTACTGGGACGCCTTAGCTCCTACGAGCAGTACTTC. Amino acid sequence: CASRVLGRLSSYEQYF.

This clonotype was seen many times. The rearrangement links TRBV9 to TRBJ2-7; 11 bases agree with TRBD1. Trimming took 0 bases from V and 3 from J; bases not matched to a gene: 2. This CDR3 is built from 15 residues. Germline lookup yields CDR1 SGDLS and CDR2 YYNGEE. The CDR3 protein is CASSVAGTGGYEQYF. CDR3 nucleotides: TGTGCCAGCAGCGTAGCTGGGACAGGGGGCTACGAGCAGTACTTC.

This clonotype was seen only a few times. The J gene is TRBJ2-2, the V gene TRBV5-1; 8 bases match TRBD1. Unmatched junction bases numbered 12, after V lost 4 bases and J lost 13 bases. CDR1 and CDR2 from the germline V gene are SGHRS and YFSETQ. This CDR3 contains 14 residues. CDR3 bases: TGCGCCAGCAGCGTTCAGACAGGGGACGGAATGCTGTTTTTT. This translates into CASSVQTGDGMLFF.

This clonotype was seen at least ten times. This rearrangement joins TRBV29-1 to TRBJ2-1, with D perhaps TRBD2 (5 bases). Trimming stripped 4 bases from V and 2 bases from J, with 9 bases between. The CDR3 covers 13 residues. Germline V gene sequence: CDR1 SQVTM, CDR2 ANQGSEA. The CDR3 bases are TGCAGCGTTGGCGGAGGAACCTACAATGAGCAGTTCTTC. It encodes CSVGGGTYNEQFF.

This clonotype occurred many times. DNA of the CDR3: TGTGCCAGCAGCTCGACAGGGGCCAACATTCAGTACTTC. Amino acid sequence: CASSSTGANIQYF. The rearrangement joins TRBV7-2 to TRBJ2-4; 8 positions agree with TRBD1. V shed 4 bases, J shed 7 bases, and the junction held 3 bases outside the gene matches. The CDR3 is 13 residues long. CDR1 is SGHTA, CDR2 FQGNSA, per germline.

This clonotype was counted many times. The chain couples TRBV10-3 to TRBJ2-7; D possibly corresponds to TRBD1 (5 bases). The germline gives CDR1 ENHRY, CDR2 SYGVKD. V lost 5 bases and J lost 5, with 7 bases in between. This CDR3 is 11 amino acids long. The CDR3 DNA reads as TGTGCCATCAGTTTAGGGGACGAGCAGTACTTC. Protein: CAISLGDEQYF.

Concerning this clonotype: Being one base from a much bigger clone, this may be a read error. The rearrangement joins TRBV29-1 to TRBJ1-4, with TRBD1 identical over 9 bases. Germline V gene sequence: CDR1 SQVTM, CDR2 ANQGSEA. CDR3 length equals 13 residues. Trimming at V came to 6 bases and at J to 7 bases, leaving 6 bases not matched to a gene. The CDR3 DNA reads TGCAGCGTCAAAACAGGGGGCATTGAAAAACTGTTTTTT. It translates to CSVKTGGIEKLFF. Supplemented by reference TRBV29-1 and TRBJ1-4, the full variable domain reads SAVISQKPSRDICQRGTSLTIQCQVDSQVTMMFWYRQQPGQSLTLIATANQGSEATYESGFVIDKFPISRPNLTFSTLTVSNMSPEDSSIYLCSVKTGGIEKLFFGSGTQLSVL.

This clonotype was seen at least ten times. The chain carries TRBV2 and TRBJ1-2; no clear D. The germline V and J ends were trimmed by 7 bases and 2 bases, with 14 bases remaining between them. CDR1 is SNHLY and CDR2 is FYNNEI in the germline V gene. The length of the CDR3 is 14 residues. CDR3 nucleotides: TGTGCCAGCACTATTCTCCGGGAAAACTATGGCTACACCTTC. Translating it yields CASTILRENYGYTF.